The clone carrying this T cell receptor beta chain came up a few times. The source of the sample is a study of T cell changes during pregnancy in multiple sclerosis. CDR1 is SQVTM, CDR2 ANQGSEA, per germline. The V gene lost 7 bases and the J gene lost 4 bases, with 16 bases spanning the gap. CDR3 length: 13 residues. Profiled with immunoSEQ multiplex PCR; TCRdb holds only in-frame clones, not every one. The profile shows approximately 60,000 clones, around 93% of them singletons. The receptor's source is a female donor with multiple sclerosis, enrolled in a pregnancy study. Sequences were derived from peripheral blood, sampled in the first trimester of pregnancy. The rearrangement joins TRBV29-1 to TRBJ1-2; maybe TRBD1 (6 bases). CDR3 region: CSARDTQSYGYTF. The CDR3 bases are TGCAGCGCCCGGGACACACAGTCCTATGGCTACACCTTC.